This TCR beta chain appears in the sequencing data of a study of long-term antiretroviral therapy in people with HIV. Study-wide results and caveats: In HIV, the repertoires covered a tighter span of CDR3 lengths than in controls. Clones that expanded before ART (that is, prior to treatment) dominated the repertoire at all time points.

CDR1 is MNHNY and CDR2 is SVGAGI in the germline V gene (reference sequence). V lost 6 bases and J 3 bases, leaving 15 bases between the germline ends. The CDR3 contains 16 residues. Sequencing used immunoSEQ v3.0 at survey level. Generated by immunoSEQ multiplex PCR, the TCRdb table keeps only in-frame clones and is missing some. The repertoire includes under 50,000 clones, more than 80% of them detected once, and under 7% sits in the top ten. About this clone itself: Its cognate antigen is unknown.

Sequenced here: unsorted PBMCs, sampled 3.1 years after starting antiretroviral therapy. The chain recombines TRBV6-6 with TRBJ1-6; the D gene is possibly TRBD1 (6 bases). The sequence came from a woman between 50 and 59 years old with HIV. The CDR3 coding sequence is TGTGCCAGCAGCCGAGACAGGCAGAGCTATAATTCACCCCTCCACTTT. Translating gives CASSRDRQSYNSPLHF.